This record covers a single T cell receptor (beta chain). The table came from immunoSEQ multiplex PCR; TCRdb's copy has only in-frame clones and leaves some out. The data show roughly 120,000 clones, around 90% seen once. This sample was included in a study of T cell responses to AZD1222 COVID-19 vaccine. The CDR3 contains 16 residues. V gave up 0 bases and J gave up 1 base; unmatched junction bases: 5. CDR1 is SGHVS, CDR2 FQNEAQ, per germline. The source of this sequence is an adult who received the MenACWY meningococcal vaccine as a control. The rearrangement uses TRBV7-8 and TRBJ2-7; 8 nucleotides agree with TRBD1. Sequencing used peripheral blood, obtained 28 days after the second dose of the MenACWY control vaccine. The CDR3 DNA reads TGTGCCAGCAGCTTAGCGGGGGGACAGGCGTCCTACGAGCAGTACGTC. Translated: CASSLAGGQASYEQYV.